This is a list of T cell receptor beta chains from one sample in a study of cytomegalovirus exposure and HLA in healthy donors. Profiled with immunoSEQ multiplex PCR; TCRdb holds only in-frame clones, not every one. The repertoire holds about 330,000 clones, with roughly nine tenths as singletons. Sequenced material: PBMCs. The receptors derive from a woman younger than 45 in good health and CMV-seropositive. Both conserved end residues are part of each CDR3. The order of the fields is clone size, V gene, J gene, CDR3 protein. A clone size is listed for some rows: how often the clone was seen (once, few, many), or a class if it is expanded.

>.|TRBV2|TRBJ2-7
CASSERGLADEQYF
>.|TRBV5-6|TRBJ2-7
CASYSGTVTYEQYF
>.|TRBV4-3|TRBJ1-5
CASSQDVVQNQPQHF
>.|TRBV2|TRBJ2-5
CASSLGTKETQYF
>.|TRBV27|TRBJ2-3
CASTTPGGGTDTQYF
>.|TRBV27|TRBJ2-5
CASSGLAEETQYF
>.|TRBV19|TRBJ2-7
CASTPTGGIYEQYF
>.|TRBV7-2|TRBJ1-2
CASSFYSSGQGVGYTF
>.|TRBV27|TRBJ2-6
CASSLSRGLLSGANVLTF
>.|TRBV6-5|TRBJ2-7
CASSYSFGQSYEQYF
>.|TRBV30|TRBJ2-5
CAWSPGQETQYF
>few|TRBV6-5|TRBJ2-2
CASSYLGGRTGELFF
>.|TRBV19|TRBJ2-7
CASSIQGTGSREQYF
>.|TRBV9|TRBJ2-3
CASSEGTSGSPATDTQYF
>.|TRBV7-8|TRBJ1-4
CASSPGGGASVEKLFF
>.|TRBV7-2|TRBJ2-7
CASSLGGSRYEQYF
>.|TRBV27|TRBJ1-5
CASNRGGVGQPQHF
>.|TRBV7-7|TRBJ2-1
CASSPTSLGGVGEQFF
>.|TRBV30|TRBJ2-7
CALGQGTYEQYF
>.|TRBV4-1|TRBJ2-1
CASSQEGGLEQFF
>.|TRBV9|TRBJ1-5
CASSPGLINQPQHF
>.|TRBV7-2|TRBJ1-1
CASSARGRNTEAFF
>.|TRBV5-1|TRBJ2-2
CASSLDSSGGTGELFF
>.|TRBV5-6|TRBJ1-2
CASSGSGGTAYGYTF
>.|TRBV6-5|TRBJ2-7
CASSYAPGSPYEQYF
>.|TRBV4-2|TRBJ2-4
CASSQGQGLAKNIQYF
>.|TRBV5-6|TRBJ2-1
CASSWGTADEQFF
>.|TRBV7-3|TRBJ2-1
CASSIGLAKNNEQFF